This is a list of T cell receptor beta chains from one sample in a study of post-analysis software for immune sequencing data. MiXCR was run by TCRdb on the PCR reads, yielding one entry per CDR3 protein. The top ten hold under 7% of the sample, which has about 540,000 distinct CDR3 sequences, less than 40% seen once. The specimen was blood. These TCRs come from a girl under 18 with multiple sclerosis. The CDR3 runs from the conserved cysteine through the conserved F or W. A D gene is named only where the DNA matches it firmly. A clone size is listed for some rows: how often the clone was seen (once, few, many), or a class if it is expanded.

clone_size d_call j_call v_call cdr3_aa cdr3_nt
. . TRBJ2-7 TRBV5-1 CASSPYRGVGYEQYF TGCGCCAGCAGCCCCTATAGGGGGGTGGGATACGAGCAGTACTTC
. . TRBJ2-1 TRBV7-9 CASSNVGSGLSSYNGQFF TGTGCCAGCAGCAATGTGGGATCCGGGTTAAGCTCCTACAATGGGCAGTTCTTC
. TRBD2 TRBJ2-1 TRBV6-1 CASSEVFGTSGGAAYNEQFF TGTGCCAGCAGTGAAGTTTTTGGGACTAGCGGGGGGGCAGCTTACAATGAGCAGTTCTTC
few . TRBJ2-1 TRBV28 CASSFGLNNEQFF TGTGCCAGCAGTTTCGGTCTTAACAATGAGCAGTTCTTC
few . TRBJ2-3 TRBV10-2 CASSEGSRGGVTDTQYF TGCGCCAGCAGTGAAGGTAGCCGGGGAGGTGTAACAGATACGCAGTATTTT
. . TRBJ2-4 TRBV28 CVIRDTKNIQYF TGTGTGATCCGGGACACAAAAAACATTCAGTACTTC
few . TRBJ1-5 TRBV6-5 CASSSFSGQPRNQPQHF TGTGCCAGCAGTTCCTTCTCTGGACAGCCTAGAAATCAGCCCCAGCATTTT
. . TRBJ2-2 TRBV4-1 CASSQEWLPGELFF TGCGCCAGCAGCCAAGAATGGCTACCCGGGGAGCTGTTTTTT
. . TRBJ2-5 TRBV20-1 CSAKDPGKETQYF TGCAGTGCTAAAGACCCGGGGAAAGAGACCCAGTACTTC
. . TRBJ1-2 TRBV6-5 CASSFSDIDGYTF TGTGCCAGCAGTTTCTCCGACATAGATGGCTACACCTTC
. TRBD1 TRBJ1-2 TRBV5-1 CASSLAGGRGYYGYTF TGCGCCAGCAGCTTGGCTGGAGGCAGGGGGTACTATGGCTACACCTTC
. TRBD1 TRBJ2-6 TRBV5-1 CASSFIRGRGANVLTF TGCGCCAGCAGCTTCATAAGGGGGCGTGGGGCCAACGTCCTGACTTTC
. . TRBJ2-5 TRBV5-1 CASSLEPGGQETQYF TGCGCCAGCAGCTTGGAGCCCGGGGGCCAAGAGACCCAGTACTTC
few TRBD2 TRBJ2-7 TRBV18 CASSPGLAGNEQYF TGTGCCAGCTCACCTGGACTAGCGGGGAACGAGCAGTACTTC
. . TRBJ2-1 TRBV5-1 CASSGPGANSYNEQFF TGCGCCAGCAGCGGCCCCGGTGCCAACAGCTACAATGAGCAGTTCTTC
few TRBD1 TRBJ2-7 TRBV15 CATSNRGTGLPYEQYF TGTGCCACCAGCAACCGCGGGACAGGGCTCCCCTACGAGCAGTACTTC
. . TRBJ1-1 TRBV5-5 CASSPAPGDTEAFF TGTGCCAGCAGCCCCGCCCCGGGTGACACTGAAGCTTTCTTT
. . TRBJ2-3 TRBV25-1 CASSAQSDTQYF TGTGCCAGCAGTGCGCAGTCAGATACGCAGTATTTT
. . TRBJ2-2 TRBV4-1 CASSQERGANTGELFF TGCGCCAGCAGCCAAGAAAGAGGGGCGAACACCGGGGAGCTGTTTTTT
few . TRBJ1-2 TRBV7-8 CASSGIQGSNYGYTF TGTGCCAGCAGCGGGATCCAGGGTTCTAACTATGGCTACACCTTC
. TRBD2 TRBJ2-1 TRBV6-6 CAGRGSQGPSGGYEQFF TGTGCCGGCAGGGGAAGTCAGGGGCCTAGCGGGGGGTATGAGCAGTTCTTC
. . TRBJ1-2 TRBV7-9 CASSLATWDYGYTF TGTGCCAGCAGCTTAGCAACATGGGACTATGGCTACACCTTC
few TRBD1 TRBJ1-5 TRBV12-3/TRBV12-4 CASSGTGGGQPQHF TGTGCCAGCAGTGGGACAGGGGGAGGTCAGCCCCAGCATTTT
few TRBD2 TRBJ2-5 TRBV2 CASPTGTSDQETQYF TGTGCCAGCCCCACCGGGACTAGCGACCAAGAGACCCAGTACTTC
. . TRBJ2-7 TRBV6-5 CASSYSNYAAYEQYF TGTGCCAGCAGTTACTCGAATTACGCGGCCTACGAGCAGTACTTC
few TRBD2 TRBJ2-4 TRBV5-5 CASSSGREVVYIQYF TGTGCCAGCAGCTCCGGACGGGAGGTTGTATACATTCAGTACTTC
few . TRBJ1-1 TRBV7-9 CASSVYNTEAFF TGTGCCAGCAGCGTCTATAACACTGAAGCTTTCTTT
. TRBD2 TRBJ2-1 TRBV11-2 CASSRLAGGPGNEQFF TGTGCCAGCAGTAGACTAGCGGGGGGGCCGGGTAATGAGCAGTTCTTC
few TRBD2 TRBJ2-1 TRBV6-5 CASRPNLAGGGDEQFF TGTGCCAGCAGGCCCAACCTAGCGGGGGGCGGGGATGAGCAGTTCTTC
many TRBD2 TRBJ2-5 TRBV29-1 CSVSIGGLGETQYF TGCAGCGTGTCCATCGGGGGACTAGGGGAGACCCAGTACTTC
few TRBD1 TRBJ2-1 TRBV6-5 CASSSRPGTGFTYEQFF TGTGCCAGCAGTTCCAGACCGGGGACAGGGTTTACCTATGAGCAGTTCTTC
. TRBD2 TRBJ2-3 TRBV7-2 CAIKPGLAPDTQYF TGTGCCATCAAGCCGGGACTAGCTCCAGATACGCAGTATTTT
once . TRBJ1-4 TRBV18 CASSNPGATNEKLFF TGTGCCAGCTCAAACCCCGGTGCGACTAATGAAAAACTGTTTTTT
. . TRBJ1-4 TRBV7-9 CASSFGIDQKLFF TGTGCCAGCAGCTTTGGGATAGACCAAAAACTGTTTTTT
few TRBD1 TRBJ1-4 TRBV10-3 CAISDAGQGLSEKLFF TGTGCCATCAGTGATGCAGGACAGGGGTTATCTGAAAAACTGTTTTTT